This T cell receptor (beta chain) was identified in a study of CD8 T cells in ankylosing spondylitis. Study-wide results and caveats: CD8+ disease-linked clones were present at relatively low frequencies in blood. A TCR beta motif of several highly homologous variants appeared characteristic of ankylosing spondylitis blood. Previously reported in reactive arthritis synovial fluid and blood were some of the motif variants. Significant enrichment of disease-linked clones was reported in matched ankylosing spondylitis synovial fluid.

This clonotype appeared many times. Its specificity is unknown. For TCR beta, libraries came from quantitative 5'-RACE with molecular barcodes. From the 5' RACE reads, TCRdb called clonotypes with MiXCR, one entry per CDR3 protein. The sample contains about 540,000 distinct CDR3 sequences, about 13% of which appear only once. V dropped 6 bases and J dropped 3; count of bases not matched to a gene: 7. The CDR3 is made up of 16 amino acids. From germline, CDR1 is WSHSY and CDR2 SAAADI. Sample: blood, either unsorted or a sorted T cell fraction (not recorded which). The sequence came from a male donor with ankylosing spondylitis. J is TRBJ2-3 and V is TRBV10-2; 12 nucleotides align to TRBD2. DNA of the CDR3: TGCGCCAGCAGGATAGGACTAGCGGGAATAACAGATACGCAGTATTTT. This sequence encodes CASRIGLAGITDTQYF.